The 4 T cell receptor beta chains reported below all come from one sample, sequenced in a study of regulatory T cells in long-lasting Graves disease. As for time point: newly diagnosed GD, antithyroid drugs for less than 3 months. The authors made the TCR library using RNA they extracted from PBMCs. HTBI primers from iRepertoire and Arm-PCR of CDR3 regions yielded the TCR beta libraries. TCRdb re-analysed the multiplex PCR reads in MiXCR, keeping a single row per CDR3 protein. The repertoire holds 390,000 or so distinct CDR3 sequences, with 10% to 15% as singletons. The same data also went into a second study, on T cells in Graves' hyperthyroidism and ophthalmopathy.

This sample comprised peripheral blood mononuclear cells (PBMCs), obtained at new diagnosis, from a patient treated with antithyroid drugs. These receptor sequences come from a woman aged 18 to 35 with Graves disease.

Turning to this clonotype: This likely traces to a read error, being one base from a far larger clone. The CDR3 DNA reads TGTGCCAGCAGCTTAGTAGGGATCATGAGCACTGAAGCTTTCTTT. Protein sequence: CASSLVGIMSTEAFF. The chain links TRBV11-2 to TRBJ1-1; unclear D gene. The CDR3 consists of 15 residues. CDR1 and CDR2 from the germline V gene are SGHAT and FQNNGV. Trimming took off 1 base at V and 4 bases at J, with 13 bases between the two ends.

The sample holds many counts of this clonotype. This sequence joins TRBV11-2 and TRBJ2-5, with 8 bases lining up with TRBD2. J gave up 5 bases and V 4 bases, and 12 bases lay outside the gene matches. The germline gives CDR1 SGHAT, CDR2 FQNNGV. This CDR3 region has 16 residues. The CDR3, as DNA: TGTGCCAGCAGCTCCAACCCGGGGACTAGGGGGGAGACCCAGTACTTC. The encoded protein is CASSSNPGTRGETQYF.

Points on this clonotype: One base away lies a much larger clone, so this may be a sequencing read error. This chain connects TRBV11-3 to TRBJ1-1, with a tentative D call TRBD2 (7 bases). The DNA end is a closer match to TRBJ2-3, so the J assignment may be wrong. Germline assignment: CDR1 SGHNT and CDR2 YENEEA. The CDR3 length is 16 residues. The CDR3 nucleotides read TGTGCCAGGGGGGGGCAGATAGAACACTTCACAGATACGCAGTATTTT. It encodes CARGGQIEHFTDTQYF.

There are many counts of this clonotype. This chain uses TRBV3-1 with TRBJ2-3; D remains unclear. From germline, CDR1 is LGHDT and CDR2 YNNKEL (reference sequence). V dropped 3 bases and J dropped 6 bases, with 22 bases sitting between them. The CDR3 runs 17 residues. The DNA of the CDR3 is TGTGCCAGCAGCCATAACCCGACCGAGGCGGTATCGGATACGCAGTATTTT. Translation gives CASSHNPTEAVSDTQYF.